These 18 T cell receptor beta chains originate from one sample sequenced in a study of Ad26.COV2.S vaccination and SARS-CoV-2 variants. The treatment denotes: roughly 20 received Ad26.COV2.S at low or high dose, single or two shots; 5 received placebo; per-sample allocation not given. The samples were gathered on day 63 after the first injection of vaccine or placebo. The protocol was immunoSEQ multiplex PCR, while the TCRdb copy is restricted to in-frame clones and leaves out a portion. The repertoire has 200,000 to 250,000 clones, 88% of them found once; the top ten carry around 11%. The sample consisted of peripheral blood, taken in a trial of Ad26.COV2.S vaccine versus placebo. The receptors stem from a person between 18 and 60 years old who received the Ad26.COV2.S COVID-19 vaccine or a placebo.

The rearrangement joins TRBV18 to TRBJ1-6, with 7 bases fitting TRBD1. The germline V gene has CDR1 KGHSH and CDR2 LQKENI. This CDR3 contains 15 residues. With V trimmed by 3 bases and J by 4 bases, 3 bases remained unmatched. For the CDR3, the DNA is TGTGCCAGCTCACCCGGGACAGCTTATAATTCACCCCTCCACTTT. It translates to CASSPGTAYNSPLHF.

The J gene is TRBJ2-2, the V gene TRBV6-2 or TRBV6-3, with 12 positions matching TRBD2. The germline CDR1 and CDR2 sequences are MNHEY and SVGEGT. V gave up 5 bases and J gave up 7 bases; unmatched junction bases: 5. CDR3 length equals 15 residues. The CDR3 protein is CASSRLAGVHGELFF. For the CDR3, the DNA is TGTGCCAGCAGTAGACTAGCGGGAGTCCACGGGGAGCTGTTTTTT.

The rearrangement joins TRBV5-6 to TRBJ1-3, with D tentatively TRBD1 (5 bases). From germline, CDR1 is SGHDT and CDR2 YYEEEE. Trimming left V 1 base short and J 4 bases short, with 18 bases between. The CDR3 consists of 17 residues. The CDR3 here is CASSLKGPQGPGNTIYF. CDR3 nucleotide sequence: TGTGCCAGCAGCTTGAAGGGTCCGCAGGGCCCAGGAAACACCATATATTTT. The full variable domain, rest sourced from reference TRBV5-6 and TRBJ1-3, is DAGVTQSPTHLIKTRGQQVTLRCSPKSGHDTVSWYQQALGQGPQFIFQYYEEEERQRGNFPDRFSGHQFPNYSSELNVNALLLGDSALYLCASSLKGPQGPGNTIYFGEGSWLTVV.

This rearrangement joins TRBV6-5 to TRBJ2-7; perhaps TRBD2 as D (5 bases). The CDR3 contains 13 residues. Germline-derived CDR1 and CDR2 are MNHEY and SVGAGI. V was trimmed by 6 bases and J by 5 bases, leaving 14 bases between them. CDR3 bases: TGTGCCAGCAGGACCCCGGGGTCCCACGAGCAGTACTTC. Translated, it gives CASRTPGSHEQYF.

This sequence joins TRBV19 and TRBJ2-1; D perhaps matches TRBD1 (5 bases). The CDR3 has 13 amino acids. V lost 7 bases and J lost 5, with 12 bases in between. Per germline, CDR1 LNHDA and CDR2 SQIVND (reference sequence). CDR3 in amino acids: CASTHLGDNEQFF. The CDR3 nucleotides are TGTGCCAGTACCCATCTAGGGGACAATGAGCAGTTCTTC.

This clone was observed at least ten times. The rearrangement links TRBV9 to TRBJ2-5, with 16 bases lining up with TRBD2. CDR3 size: 18 residues. Germline V gene sequence: CDR1 SGDLS, CDR2 YYNGEE. V lost 6 bases, J lost 5 bases, and 13 bases stayed unmatched. DNA for the CDR3: TGTGCCAGCAACGGTGCGGGACTAGCGGGAGGGCTGAGGGAGACCCAGTACTTC. Its translation is CASNGAGLAGGLRETQYF.

This chain connects TRBV11-3 to TRBJ2-2, with D possibly TRBD2 on 5 matching bases. Germline V lookup: CDR1 SGHNT, CDR2 YENEEA. The ends were cut back, 3 bases at V and 7 bases at J, with 12 bases in the middle. This CDR3 comprises 14 residues. The CDR3 bases are TGTGCCAGCAGCTTCGAGGGCCCCGGCGGGGAGCTGTTTTTT. This sequence encodes CASSFEGPGGELFF.

The CDR3 DNA reads TGTGCCAGCAGTCACTCCCCGGGACAGGGATGGGGCTACACCTTC. Translating it yields CASSHSPGQGWGYTF. The V gene is TRBV28, the J gene TRBJ1-2; 9 bases fit TRBD1. The junction had 12 bases not matched to a gene; V was cut back by 5 bases and J by 8 bases. The CDR3 loop spans 15 amino acids. In germline, CDR1 is MDHEN, CDR2 SYDVKM.

The chain has TRBV19 and TRBJ1-5, with unresolved D. The germline V gene has CDR1 LNHDA and CDR2 SQIVND (reference sequence). The V end was cut by 4 bases, the J end by 9 bases, with 13 bases between. The CDR3 consists of 13 residues. In DNA form, the CDR3 reads TGTGCCAGTAGTAAAGGGCAGAGCGGGCCCCAGCATTTT. Residues: CASSKGQSGPQHF.

This chain joins TRBV10-3 and TRBJ2-2; 11 bases map to TRBD2. V lost 4 bases, J lost 5 bases, and 9 bases stayed unmatched. The CDR3 extends over 17 amino acids. CDR1 ENHRY and CDR2 SYGVKD come from the germline V gene. The CDR3 region is CAISGDGTSGYTGELFF. DNA of the CDR3: TGTGCCATCAGTGGTGACGGGACTAGCGGATATACCGGGGAGCTGTTTTTT.

The genes are TRBV6-1 and TRBJ1-1, with D perhaps matching TRBD1 (5 bases). The V end lost 0 bases, the J end lost 4 bases, and 9 bases lay between the germline ends. CDR3 length: 14 amino acids. Germline V CDR1 and CDR2: MNHNS, SASEGT. CDR3 in DNA: TGTGCCAGCAGTGAAGCGGGGGGAAGCACTGAAGCTTTCTTT. Translated, it gives CASSEAGGSTEAFF.

The chain couples TRBV7-9 to TRBJ2-5; 11 nucleotides agree with TRBD1. V lost 4 bases to trimming and J lost 4 bases; unmatched junction nucleotides: 5. The CDR3 loop spans 15 amino acids. CDR1 is SEHNR, CDR2 FQNEAQ, per germline (reference sequence). CDR3 sequence (DNA): TGTGCCAGCAGCTACGGACAGGGGGCGAGAGAGACCCAGTACTTC. Its translation is CASSYGQGARETQYF.

The chain carries TRBV28 and TRBJ2-3, with D possibly TRBD1 on 5 matching bases. V lost 7 bases and J 0 bases, leaving 14 bases between the germline ends. Per the germline V gene, CDR1 is MDHEN and CDR2 is SYDVKM. CDR3 size: 15 residues. CDR3 residues: CASNRQAGSTDTQYF. The CDR3 bases are TGTGCCAGCAACCGGCAGGCAGGGAGCACAGATACGCAGTATTTT.

There are a few counts of this clone. The chain couples TRBV7-9 to TRBJ1-6; 10 bases are a match to TRBD1. The ends lost 5 bases at V and 7 bases at J; junction bases unmatched: 2. The length of the CDR3 is 14 residues. CDR1 and CDR2 from the germline V gene are SEHNR and FQNEAQ (reference sequence). The CDR3 protein is CASSVDRGNSPLHF. The CDR3 nucleotides are TGTGCCAGCAGCGTGGACAGGGGGAATTCACCCCTCCACTTT.

CDR3 nucleotides: TGTGCCAGCCGTCCAGGGGGCTACGAGCAGTACTTC. This gives the protein CASRPGGYEQYF. The rearrangement uses TRBV12-3 or TRBV12-4 and TRBJ2-7; 7 nucleotides agree with TRBD1. This CDR3 has 12 residues. J was trimmed by 3 bases and V by 8 bases; bases with no gene match: 4.

The rearrangement uses TRBV15 and TRBJ2-3; D might be TRBD1 (6 bases). V lost 6 bases and J lost 3, with 16 bases in between. This CDR3 is built from 15 residues. CDR1 is LNHNV, CDR2 YYDKDF, per germline (reference sequence). The CDR3, as DNA: TGTGCCACCAGGTCGAGGGGGATTAAAACAGATACGCAGTATTTT. It translates to CATRSRGIKTDTQYF. Full variable domain (missing parts from reference TRBV15 and TRBJ2-3): DAMVIQNPRYQVTQFGKPVTLSCSQTLNHNVMYWYQQKSSQAPKLLFHYYDKDFNNEADTPDNFQSRRPNTSFCFLDIRSPGLGDTAMYLCATRSRGIKTDTQYFGPGTRLTVL.

The chain uses TRBV6-4 and TRBJ2-1; 8 bases line up with TRBD1. V lost 6 bases, J lost 6 bases, and 7 bases stayed unmatched. The germline CDR1 and CDR2 sequences are MRHNA and SNTAGT. The CDR3 is 14 residues long. The CDR3 DNA sequence: TGTGCCAGCAGCCTAGGGACAGGAGCCAATGAGCAGTTCTTC. Translation gives CASSLGTGANEQFF.

This chain connects TRBV5-6 to TRBJ2-1; TRBD2 agrees at 13 bases. CDR3 length: 18 amino acids. In germline, CDR1 is SGHDT, CDR2 YYEEEE. After removal of 2 bases from V and 4 bases from J, the junction contained 9 bases not matched to a gene. CDR3 DNA: TGTGCCAGCAGCTTCCTAGCCGGGACTAGCGGGGATTACAATGAGCAGTTCTTC. Its translation is CASSFLAGTSGDYNEQFF.